The T cell receptor beta chain described here comes from a study of blood T cell repertoires in COVID-19. This clone was counted a single time. V lost 4 bases to trimming and J lost 3 bases; unmatched junction nucleotides: 5. This CDR3 is 15 amino acids long. Germline loops: CDR1 SNHLY, CDR2 FYNNEI. Sequenced by immunoSEQ multiplex PCR; TCRdb stores in-frame clones only, minus some. This repertoire shows tens of thousands of clones, approximately 88% found once; its top ten account for roughly 10%. Sequenced material: peripheral blood. This clonotype was obtained from a woman in her sixties or seventies with acute or convalescent COVID-19. The chain joins TRBV2 to TRBJ2-3, with 9 bases that match TRBD2. The CDR3 sequence: CASSVSGRSTDTQYF. CDR3 nucleotide sequence: TGTGCCAGCAGTGTAAGCGGGAGGTCGACAGATACGCAGTATTTT.